One and the same sample provided the 15 T cell receptor beta chains below, sequenced in a study of graft-versus-host responses after intestinal transplantation. Which antigens these TCRs recognize remains unknown. Libraries were prepared by immunoSEQ multiplex PCR; TCRdb keeps only in-frame clonotypes and omits some of them. Among about 66,000 clones listed, around 91% were seen once. Material: unstimulated CD8+ T cells sorted from spleen or lymph node cells, obtained before intestinal transplant. The receptors here all came from a human donor who received an intestinal transplant.

The chain employs TRBV9 and TRBJ2-3; 9 nucleotides agree with TRBD1. From germline, CDR1 is SGDLS and CDR2 YYNGEE. This CDR3 has 16 residues. J was trimmed by 4 bases and V by 3 bases; bases with no gene match: 9. The CDR3 DNA follows: TGTGCCAGCAGCGCAACAGGGGGCCTGCTGGCAGATACGCAGTATTTT. Protein product: CASSATGGLLADTQYF.

The chain has TRBV6-5 and TRBJ1-1, with unresolved D. Looked up from germline, CDR1 is MNHEY and CDR2 is SVGAGI. The CDR3 contains 13 residues. V was pared by 5 bases and J by 2 bases, with 9 bases between. The CDR3, as DNA: TGTGCCAGCAGTGGCCACACCAACACTGAAGCTTTCTTT. Translation: CASSGHTNTEAFF.

This clone was seen a few times. CDR3 loop: CAPHEKLFF. CDR3 DNA sequence: TGTGCCCCACACGAAAAACTGTTTTTT. The chain recombines TRBV6-8 with TRBJ1-4; the D is unclear. V was cut by 11 bases and J by 8 bases, with 6 bases left in between. The CDR3 spans 9 residues. Germline V gene data show CDR1 as MNHGY and CDR2 as SAAAGT.

The chain joins TRBV7-9 to TRBJ2-2; TRBD2 is a possible D gene (5 bases). The germline CDR1 and CDR2 sequences are SEHNR and FQNEAQ (reference sequence). Trimming took 8 bases from V and 5 from J, leaving 15 bases between them. The CDR3 is 14 residues long. CDR3 amino acids: CASRSGGKTGELFF. In DNA form, the CDR3 reads TGTGCCAGCCGGAGCGGCGGTAAAACCGGGGAGCTGTTTTTT.

This chain joins TRBV2 and TRBJ2-7; a possible D gene is TRBD1 (6 bases). Germline CDR1 and CDR2: SNHLY and FYNNEI. V lost 7 bases and J 6 bases, leaving 13 bases between the germline ends. The CDR3 extends over 12 amino acids. The CDR3 bases are TGTGCCAGCATCACAGGGTTTGGCGAGCAGTACTTC. Its protein is CASITGFGEQYF.

V usage is TRBV27 and J usage is TRBJ2-5; D is perhaps TRBD2 (6 bases). CDR1 is MNHEY, CDR2 SMNVEV, per germline (reference sequence). The CDR3 runs 15 residues. Trimming shortened V by 4 bases and J by 1 base, and 13 bases separated the two germline ends. The CDR3 loop reads CASSWGGGAQETQYF. Written as DNA, the CDR3 is TGTGCCAGCAGTTGGGGTGGCGGGGCCCAAGAGACCCAGTACTTC.

V is TRBV11-2 and J is TRBJ2-2; D not resolved. Trimming took off 4 bases at V and 2 bases at J, with 5 bases between the two ends. The germline V gene encodes CDR1 SGHAT and CDR2 FQNNGV. The CDR3 covers 13 residues. CDR3 protein: CASSSVNTGELFF. In DNA form, the CDR3 reads TGTGCCAGCAGCTCGGTAAACACCGGGGAGCTGTTTTTT.

This chain connects TRBV2 to TRBJ2-3; maybe TRBD2 (5 bases). CDR1 and CDR2 (germline): SNHLY, FYNNEI. The ends were cut back, 8 bases at V and 2 bases at J, with 14 bases in the middle. There are 14 residues in the CDR3. The CDR3 here is CASSSGEITDTQYF. The CDR3 nucleotides read TGTGCCAGCTCATCCGGGGAGATCACAGATACGCAGTATTTT. Full variable domain (outside the CDR3, taken from reference TRBV2 and TRBJ2-3): EPEVTQTPSHQVTQMGQEVILRCVPISNHLYFYWYRQILGQKVEFLVSFYNNEISEKSEIFDDQFSVERPDGSNFTLKIRSTKLEDSAMYFCASSSGEITDTQYFGPGTRLTVL.

This clone was recorded only once. The chain's CDR3 is CASRPGTGVNSPLHF. CDR3 sequence (DNA): TGTGCCAGCAGACCCGGGACAGGGGTTAATTCACCCCTCCACTTT. The J gene is TRBJ1-6, the V gene TRBV6-5, with 10 bases lining up with TRBD1. The length of the CDR3 is 15 residues. In germline, CDR1 is MNHEY, CDR2 SVGAGI. The V gene end was trimmed by 6 bases and the J gene end by 6 bases; junction bases not matched to a gene: 5.

J is TRBJ2-7 and V is TRBV29-1, with a possible D match to TRBD2 (5 bases). Deletions cut 4 bases from V and 3 bases from J, with 13 bases between. The CDR3 is 13 amino acids. Germline V gene lookup returns CDR1 SQVTM and CDR2 ANQGSEA. In DNA, the CDR3 is TGCAGCGTTGTTTCCCAGCGGAGCTACGAGCAGTACTTC. This encodes CSVVSQRSYEQYF.

V and J are TRBV6-4 and TRBJ1-2, with TRBD1 as a possible D gene (5 bases). The CDR3 sequence is 17 residues long. Germline-derived CDR1 and CDR2 are MRHNA and SNTAGT. V dropped 0 bases and J dropped 5 bases, with 19 bases sitting between them. The CDR3 loop reads CASSDSFAQGDTYGYTF. The CDR3 bases are TGTGCCAGCAGTGACTCGTTCGCCCAGGGCGATACTTATGGCTACACCTTC.

The chain uses TRBV5-6 and TRBJ2-5, with TRBD2 matching 13 bases. The CDR3 consists of 19 residues. The germline CDR1 and CDR2 sequences are SGHDT and YYEEEE. V was pared by 4 bases and J by 4 bases, with 16 bases of the junction left unmatched. The CDR3 DNA reads as TGTGCCAGCAGCACGCGCACTAGCGGGGGGGGGCGATTCGGAGAGACCCAGTACTTC. Translation gives CASSTRTSGGGRFGETQYF.

The J gene is TRBJ1-2, the V gene TRBV29-1; 8 bases are shared with TRBD1. J lost 4 bases, V lost 2 bases, and 12 bases had no gene match. The CDR3 is made up of 16 amino acids. Germline V gene data show CDR1 as SQVTM and CDR2 as ANQGSEA. This CDR3 is CSVEFPDQGALYGYTF. The CDR3 coding sequence is TGCAGCGTTGAATTTCCCGATCAGGGGGCCCTCTATGGCTACACCTTC.

This rearrangement joins TRBV6-5 to TRBJ1-2; D is uncertain. The CDR3 is 13 amino acids. Deletions cut 2 bases from V and 8 bases from J, with 12 bases between. Per the germline V gene, CDR1 is MNHEY and CDR2 is SVGAGI. CDR3 bases: TGTGCCAGCAGTTACGGGCCACCTGGAGGCTACACCTTC. Translation: CASSYGPPGGYTF.

In this sample, this clone turned up once. The chain is built from TRBV6-5 and TRBJ2-7; 9 bases are a match to TRBD1. Germline CDR1 is MNHEY and CDR2 is SVGAGI. V shed 0 bases and J 5 bases; nucleotides not matched to a gene: 5. The CDR3 is 15 residues long. CDR3 in DNA: TGTGCCAGCAGTTACTCTGGACAGGGGTACCACGAGCAGTACTTC. Protein product: CASSYSGQGYHEQYF.